The 8 T cell receptor beta chains in this list originate from one sample, sequenced in a study of early stage breast cancer tumors. TCRdb's table, derived via immunoSEQ multiplex PCR, lists solely in-frame clones and lacks some. The data hold some 30,000 clones, with 80% to 90% observed a single time. Sample: blood. Receptor source: a person aged 45 to 59 with breast cancer.

The chain carries TRBV5-1 and TRBJ2-7; D is possibly TRBD1 (5 bases). The CDR3 has 13 amino acids. The V end lost 1 base, the J end lost 2 bases, and 7 bases lay between the germline ends. CDR1 is SGHRS and CDR2 is YFSETQ in the germline V gene. The CDR3 bases are TGCGCCAGCAGCTTGTCAGGGCCCTACGAGCAGTACTTC. Translation gives CASSLSGPYEQYF.

Here the CDR3 DNA reads TGTGCCAGCAGCTTCTTCGGGGAATCTGGGGCCAACGTCCTGACTTTC. It translates to CASSFFGESGANVLTF. The chain recombines TRBV5-6 with TRBJ2-6; maybe TRBD2 (5 bases). Trimming stripped 2 bases from V and 1 base from J, with 10 bases between. This CDR3 comprises 16 residues. Germline V gene sequence: CDR1 SGHDT, CDR2 YYEEEE.

The CDR3 region has the DNA TGTGCCAGCAGTTTAGGGACAGGGGTCCATGAAAAACTGTTTTTT. This gives the protein CASSLGTGVHEKLFF. The chain uses TRBV25-1 and TRBJ1-4, with TRBD1 matching over 10 bases. CDR1 is MGHDK and CDR2 is SYGVNS in the germline V gene. This CDR3 has 15 amino acids. V shed 5 bases, J shed 6 bases, and the junction held 6 bases outside the gene matches. The complete variable domain, with remaining parts taken from reference TRBV25-1 and TRBJ1-4, reads EADIYQTPRYLVIGTGKKITLECSQTMGHDKMYWYQQDPGMELHLIHYSYGVNSTEKGDLSSESTVSRIRTEHFPLTLESARPSHTSQYLCASSLGTGVHEKLFFGSGTQLSVL.

This chain links TRBV10-2 with TRBJ1-2; D call uncertain. The CDR3 covers 13 residues. V was shortened by 5 bases and J by 3 bases, with 10 bases between the two germline ends. CDR1 is WSHSY and CDR2 is SAAADI in the germline V gene. CDR3 sequence: CASSFGVDYGYTF. CDR3 in DNA: TGCGCCAGCAGTTTCGGGGTCGACTATGGCTACACCTTC.

The chain is built from TRBV5-6 and TRBJ1-2; D is uncertain. The CDR3 is 11 amino acids. Per the germline V gene, CDR1 is SGHDT and CDR2 is YYEEEE. With 2 bases removed from V and 10 bases from J, the gap between germline ends came to 9 bases. This chain's CDR3 is CASSFIWDYTF. In DNA form, the CDR3 reads TGTGCCAGCAGCTTCATCTGGGACTACACCTTC.

This clone was recorded only once. This chain joins TRBV5-1 and TRBJ1-2; D gene uncertain. Germline loops: CDR1 SGHRS, CDR2 YFSETQ. The CDR3 is 13 amino acids. The V end lost 6 bases, the J end lost 4 bases, and 13 bases lay between the germline ends. The CDR3 here is CASKTAATYGYTF. The CDR3 DNA sequence: TGCGCCAGCAAGACTGCGGCGACCTATGGCTACACCTTC.

This chain connects TRBV7-2 to TRBJ1-1; D not resolved. Germline V gives CDR1 SGHTA, CDR2 FQGNSA. Deletions cut 2 bases from V and 1 base from J, with 8 bases between. The CDR3 extends over 14 amino acids. The CDR3 sequence: CASSLKPANTEAFF. CDR3 in DNA: TGTGCCAGCAGCTTAAAACCCGCGAACACTGAAGCTTTCTTT.

This rearrangement joins TRBV7-2 to TRBJ2-5, with D tentatively TRBD1 (5 bases). The CDR3 sequence is 11 residues long. The ends were cut back, 5 bases at V and 4 bases at J, with 5 bases in the middle. Germline CDR1 and CDR2: SGHTA and FQGNSA. The CDR3: CASSQGETQYF. The CDR3 coding sequence is TGTGCCAGCAGCCAGGGAGAGACCCAGTACTTC.